This T cell receptor beta chain emerged from a study of blood T cell repertoires in COVID-19. Study-wide context: Acute-phase and convalescent COVID-19 samples originated in the United States, Italy and Spain. The analysed material was cDNA or gDNA that came from T cells, B-cell-depleted T cells, or PBMCs.

Under the authors' procedure: Amplification of reference gene primers was used by the study to estimate nucleated cell counts. The data were produced by immunoSEQ multiplex PCR, yet TCRdb's version contains in-frame clones alone and is incomplete. The V and J calls and clone size come from that table; D and trimming were worked out from the DNA. Of approximately 60,000 clones listed, about nine tenths were seen once; the top ten hold 20% to 25%. This sequence was found in a woman older than 75 with COVID-19, enrolled during active disease. The sequencing input was peripheral blood.

The CDR3 coding sequence is TGTGCCAGTAGTCGGACAGGGCTTCATGGCAATCAGCCCCAGCATTTT. Its protein is CASSRTGLHGNQPQHF. The chain carries TRBV19 and TRBJ1-5; 8 bases map to TRBD1. Germline CDR1 reads LNHDA; CDR2 reads SQIVND (reference sequence). Trimming cost V 5 bases and J 2 bases; bases outside gene matches: 8. This CDR3 comprises 16 residues. Using reference TRBV19 and TRBJ1-5 for the parts outside the CDR3, the full variable domain is DGGITQSPKYLFRKEGQNVTLSCEQNLNHDAMYWYRQDPGQGLRLIYYSQIVNDFQKGDIAEGYSVSREKKESFPLTVTSAQKNPTAFYLCASSRTGLHGNQPQHFGDGTRLSIL.